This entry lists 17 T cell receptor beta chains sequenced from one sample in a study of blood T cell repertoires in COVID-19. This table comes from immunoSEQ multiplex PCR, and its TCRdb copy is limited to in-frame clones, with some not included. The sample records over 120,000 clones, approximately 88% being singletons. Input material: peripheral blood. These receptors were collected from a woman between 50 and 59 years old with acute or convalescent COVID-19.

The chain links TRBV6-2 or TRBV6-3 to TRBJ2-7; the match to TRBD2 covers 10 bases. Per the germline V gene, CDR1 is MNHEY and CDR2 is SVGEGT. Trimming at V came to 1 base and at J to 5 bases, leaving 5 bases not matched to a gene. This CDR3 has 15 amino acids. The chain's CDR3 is CASSYFIAGGNEQYF. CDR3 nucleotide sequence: TGTGCCAGCAGTTACTTCATAGCGGGAGGAAACGAGCAGTACTTC.

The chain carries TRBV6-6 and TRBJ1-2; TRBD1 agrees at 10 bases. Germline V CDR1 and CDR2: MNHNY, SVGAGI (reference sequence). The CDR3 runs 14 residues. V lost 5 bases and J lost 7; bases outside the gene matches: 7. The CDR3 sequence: CASSDDRGRVGYTF. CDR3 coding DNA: TGTGCCAGCAGTGACGACAGGGGGCGAGTTGGCTACACCTTC.

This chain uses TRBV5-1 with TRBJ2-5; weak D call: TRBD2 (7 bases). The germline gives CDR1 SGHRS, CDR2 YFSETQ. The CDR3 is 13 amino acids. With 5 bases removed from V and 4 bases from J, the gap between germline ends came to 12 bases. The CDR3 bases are TGCGCCAGCAGTCCAAGGGGGGGAGAGACCCAGTACTTC. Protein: CASSPRGGETQYF.

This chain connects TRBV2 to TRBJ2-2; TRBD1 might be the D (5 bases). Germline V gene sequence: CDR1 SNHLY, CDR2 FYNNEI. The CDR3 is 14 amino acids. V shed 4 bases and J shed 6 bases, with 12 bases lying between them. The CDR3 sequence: CASSGQGSAGELFF. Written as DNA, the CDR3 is TGTGCCAGCAGTGGGCAGGGAAGTGCCGGGGAGCTGTTTTTT.

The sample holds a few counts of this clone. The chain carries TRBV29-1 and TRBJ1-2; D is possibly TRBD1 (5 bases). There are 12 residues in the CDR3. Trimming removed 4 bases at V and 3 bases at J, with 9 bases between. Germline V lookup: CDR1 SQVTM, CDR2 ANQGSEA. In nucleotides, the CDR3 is TGCAGCGTTGTGGGAGGGGACTATGGCTACACCTTC. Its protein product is CSVVGGDYGYTF.

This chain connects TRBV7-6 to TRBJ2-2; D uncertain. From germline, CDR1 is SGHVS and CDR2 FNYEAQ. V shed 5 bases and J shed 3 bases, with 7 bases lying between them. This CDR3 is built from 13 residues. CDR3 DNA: TGTGCCAGCAGCCTCGGTTACACCGGGGAGCTGTTTTTT. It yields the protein CASSLGYTGELFF.

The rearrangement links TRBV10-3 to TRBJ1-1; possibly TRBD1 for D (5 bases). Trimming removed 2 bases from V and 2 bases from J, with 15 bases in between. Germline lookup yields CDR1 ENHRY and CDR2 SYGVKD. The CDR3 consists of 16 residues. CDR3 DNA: TGTGCCATCAGTGAGAGGGGAGGGCAGTTAAACACTGAAGCTTTCTTT. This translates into CAISERGGQLNTEAFF.

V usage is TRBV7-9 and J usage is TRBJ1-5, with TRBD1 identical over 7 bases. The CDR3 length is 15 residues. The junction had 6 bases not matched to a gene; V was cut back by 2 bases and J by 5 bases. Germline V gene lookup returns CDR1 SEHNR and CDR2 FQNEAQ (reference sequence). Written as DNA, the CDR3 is TGTGCCAGCAGCTTATTGGCAGGGGGAGATCAGCCCCAGCATTTT. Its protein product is CASSLLAGGDQPQHF.

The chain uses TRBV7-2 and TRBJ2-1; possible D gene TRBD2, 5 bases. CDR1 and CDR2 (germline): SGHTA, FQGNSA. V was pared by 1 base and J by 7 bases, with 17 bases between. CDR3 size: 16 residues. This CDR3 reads CASSLVVIATGNEQFF. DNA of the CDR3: TGTGCCAGCAGCTTAGTGGTGATAGCTACGGGGAATGAGCAGTTCTTC.

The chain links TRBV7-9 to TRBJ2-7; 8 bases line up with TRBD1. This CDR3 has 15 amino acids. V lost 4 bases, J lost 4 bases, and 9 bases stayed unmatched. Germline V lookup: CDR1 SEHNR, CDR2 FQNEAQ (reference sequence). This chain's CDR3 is CASSSGQGAWYEQYF. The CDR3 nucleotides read TGTGCCAGCAGCTCCGGCCAGGGGGCTTGGTACGAGCAGTACTTC.

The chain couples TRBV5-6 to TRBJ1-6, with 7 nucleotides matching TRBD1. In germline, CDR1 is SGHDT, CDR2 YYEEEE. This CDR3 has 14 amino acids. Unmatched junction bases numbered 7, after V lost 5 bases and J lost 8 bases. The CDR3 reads CASSVTTGYSPLHF. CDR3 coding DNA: TGTGCCAGCAGTGTTACGACAGGGTATTCACCCCTCCACTTT.

CDR3 in amino acids: CASSTGFMNTEAFF. As DNA, the CDR3 is TGTGCCAGCAGCACGGGATTCATGAACACTGAAGCTTTCTTT. The genes are TRBV27 and TRBJ1-1; no reliable D call. There are 14 residues in the CDR3. The V end lost 6 bases, the J end lost 0 bases, and 11 bases lay between the germline ends. CDR1 and CDR2 from the germline V gene are MNHEY and SMNVEV (reference sequence).

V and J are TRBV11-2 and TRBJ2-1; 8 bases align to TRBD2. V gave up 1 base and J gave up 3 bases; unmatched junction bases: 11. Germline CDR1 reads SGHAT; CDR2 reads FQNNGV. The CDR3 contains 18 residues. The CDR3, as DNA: TGTGCCAGCAGCTTAGGGGGACTAGATCCCTACGTCTACAATGAGCAGTTCTTC. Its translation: CASSLGGLDPYVYNEQFF.

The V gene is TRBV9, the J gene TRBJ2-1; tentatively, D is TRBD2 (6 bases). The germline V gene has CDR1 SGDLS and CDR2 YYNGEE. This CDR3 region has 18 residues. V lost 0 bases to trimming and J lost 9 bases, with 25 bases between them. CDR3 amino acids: CASSVEPPGGVSKGEQFF. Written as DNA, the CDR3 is TGTGCCAGCAGCGTAGAACCCCCCGGGGGTGTTAGTAAGGGTGAGCAGTTCTTC.

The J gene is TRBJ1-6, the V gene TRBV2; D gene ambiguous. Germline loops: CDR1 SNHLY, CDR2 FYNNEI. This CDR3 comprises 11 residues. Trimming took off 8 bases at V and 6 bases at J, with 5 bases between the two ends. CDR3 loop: CASELNSPLHF. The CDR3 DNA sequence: TGTGCCAGCGAGCTTAATTCACCCCTCCACTTT.

CDR3 in amino acids: CASSEQGAQHF. The CDR3 DNA follows: TGTGCCAGCAGCGAACAGGGGGCCCAGCATTTT. V and J are TRBV28 and TRBJ1-5; 8 bases are a match to TRBD1. The CDR3 has 11 residues. Germline CDR1 reads MDHEN; CDR2 reads SYDVKM. The V and J ends lost 6 bases and 11 bases, in that order; junction bases with no gene match: 3.

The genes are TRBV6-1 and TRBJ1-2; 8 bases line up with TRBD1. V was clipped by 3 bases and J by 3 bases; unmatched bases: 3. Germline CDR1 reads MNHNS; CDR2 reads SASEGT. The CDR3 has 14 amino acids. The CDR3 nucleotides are TGTGCCAGCAGTGAGGACAGGGCGCACTATGGCTACACCTTC. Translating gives CASSEDRAHYGYTF.